The sample holds a few counts of the clone carrying this TCR beta chain. Researchers attached unique molecular identifiers to individual cDNA molecules. TCRdb ran MiXCR on the 5' RACE reads and lists one entry per CDR3 protein. The sample lists over 80,000 distinct CDR3 sequences, 9.5% to 15% seen once, with under 4.5% in the top ten. This sample was taken from a study of early T cells in non-severe SARS-CoV-2 infection. Study as a whole: Sequencing used unsorted whole-blood bulk RNA, so chains lack pairing.

V lost 4 bases to trimming and J lost 0 bases, with 15 bases between them. The CDR3 covers 16 residues. Germline V lookup: CDR1 SGHNT, CDR2 YYREEE (reference sequence). This chain links TRBV5-4 with TRBJ2-3; D might be TRBD1 (6 bases). The clonotype originates from an adult who was a healthcare worker with PCR-confirmed SARS-CoV-2 infection or an uninfected control (not recorded which). The sample was whole blood, taken at baseline. In nucleotides, the CDR3 is TGTGCCAGCAGCGGGGGCGACGTCCTTAGCACAGATACGCAGTATTTT. Amino acids: CASSGGDVLSTDTQYF.